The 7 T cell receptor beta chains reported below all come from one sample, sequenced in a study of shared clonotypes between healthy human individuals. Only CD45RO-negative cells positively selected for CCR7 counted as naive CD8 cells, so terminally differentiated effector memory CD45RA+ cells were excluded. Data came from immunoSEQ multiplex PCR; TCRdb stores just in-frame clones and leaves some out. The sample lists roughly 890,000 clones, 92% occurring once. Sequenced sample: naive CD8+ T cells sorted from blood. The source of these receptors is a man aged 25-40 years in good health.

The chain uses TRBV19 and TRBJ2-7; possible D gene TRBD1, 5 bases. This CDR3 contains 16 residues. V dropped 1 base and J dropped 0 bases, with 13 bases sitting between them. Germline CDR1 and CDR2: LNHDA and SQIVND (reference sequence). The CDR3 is CASSIGWGRSSYEQYF. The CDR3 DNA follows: TGTGCCAGTAGTATAGGGTGGGGCAGAAGCTCCTACGAGCAGTACTTC.

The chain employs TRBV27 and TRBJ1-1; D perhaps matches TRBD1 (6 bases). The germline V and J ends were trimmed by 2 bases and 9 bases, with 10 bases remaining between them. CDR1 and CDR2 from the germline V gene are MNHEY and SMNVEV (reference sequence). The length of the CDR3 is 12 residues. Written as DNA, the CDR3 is TGTGCCAGCAGTTTAGGCCGGGACAAAGCTTTCTTT. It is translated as CASSLGRDKAFF.

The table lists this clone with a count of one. The CDR3 sequence is CASSEGDSGRADTQYF. CDR3 bases: TGTGCCAGCAGTGAAGGTGACAGCGGGAGGGCAGATACGCAGTATTTT. V gene TRBV2 combines with J gene TRBJ2-3; 10 nucleotides match TRBD2. Germline values: CDR1 SNHLY, CDR2 FYNNEI. Unmatched junction bases numbered 5, after V lost 1 base and J lost 4 bases. The CDR3 consists of 16 residues.

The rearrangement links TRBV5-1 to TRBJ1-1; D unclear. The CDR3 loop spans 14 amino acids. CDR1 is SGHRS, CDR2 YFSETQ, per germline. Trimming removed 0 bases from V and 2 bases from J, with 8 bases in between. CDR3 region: CASSLVAANTEAFF. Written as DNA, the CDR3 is TGCGCCAGCAGCTTGGTGGCGGCTAACACTGAAGCTTTCTTT.

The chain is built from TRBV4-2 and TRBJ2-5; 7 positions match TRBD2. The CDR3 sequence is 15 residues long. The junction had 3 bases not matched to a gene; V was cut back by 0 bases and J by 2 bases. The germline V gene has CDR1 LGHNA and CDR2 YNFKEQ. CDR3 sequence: CASSQELALQETQYF. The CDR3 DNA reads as TGTGCCAGCAGCCAAGAACTAGCGCTACAAGAGACCCAGTACTTC.

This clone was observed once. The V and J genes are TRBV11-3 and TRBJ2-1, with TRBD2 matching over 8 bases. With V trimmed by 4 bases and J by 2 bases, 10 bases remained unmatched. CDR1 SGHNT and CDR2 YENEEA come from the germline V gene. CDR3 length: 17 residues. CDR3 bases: TGTGCCAGCAGCTCCCGAGCGGGGGAGACCCCCTACAATGAGCAGTTCTTC. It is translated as CASSSRAGETPYNEQFF. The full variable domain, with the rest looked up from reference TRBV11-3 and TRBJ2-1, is EAGVVQSPRYKIIEKKQPVAFWCNPISGHNTLYWYLQNLGQGPELLIRYENEEAVDDSQLPKDRFSAERLKGVDSTLKIQPAELGDSAVYLCASSSRAGETPYNEQFFGPGTRLTVL.

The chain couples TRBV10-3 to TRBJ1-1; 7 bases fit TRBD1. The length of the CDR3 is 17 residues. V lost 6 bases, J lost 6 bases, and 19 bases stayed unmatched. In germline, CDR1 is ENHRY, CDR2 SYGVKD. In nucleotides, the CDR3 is TGTGCCATCAGCCGACAGGGCGAGGTTTCCGATTTGTCTGAAGCTTTCTTT. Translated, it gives CAISRQGEVSDLSEAFF.